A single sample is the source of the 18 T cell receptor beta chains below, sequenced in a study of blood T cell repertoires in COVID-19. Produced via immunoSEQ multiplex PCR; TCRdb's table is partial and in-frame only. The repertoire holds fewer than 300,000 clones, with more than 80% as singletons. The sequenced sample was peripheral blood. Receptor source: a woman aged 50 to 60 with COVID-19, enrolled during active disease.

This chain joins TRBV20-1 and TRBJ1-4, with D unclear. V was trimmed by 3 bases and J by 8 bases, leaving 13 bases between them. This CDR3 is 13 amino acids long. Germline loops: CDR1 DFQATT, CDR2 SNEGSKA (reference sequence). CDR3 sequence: CSASPVSYEKLFF. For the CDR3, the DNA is TGCAGTGCTAGTCCGGTTTCCTACGAAAAACTGTTTTTT.

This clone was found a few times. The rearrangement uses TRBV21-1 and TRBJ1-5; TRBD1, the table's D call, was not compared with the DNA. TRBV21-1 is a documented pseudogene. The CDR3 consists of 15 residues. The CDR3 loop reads CASSKARTTDQPQHF. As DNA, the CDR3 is TGTGCCAGCAGCAAAGCTCGGACAACCGATCAGCCCCAGCATTTT.

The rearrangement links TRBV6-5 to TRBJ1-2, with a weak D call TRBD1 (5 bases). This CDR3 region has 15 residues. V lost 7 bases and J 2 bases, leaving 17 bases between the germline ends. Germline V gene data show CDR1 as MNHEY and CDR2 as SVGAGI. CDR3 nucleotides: TGTGCCAGCACCTCCGGGGGTACTGAAAACTATGGCTACACCTTC. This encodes CASTSGGTENYGYTF.

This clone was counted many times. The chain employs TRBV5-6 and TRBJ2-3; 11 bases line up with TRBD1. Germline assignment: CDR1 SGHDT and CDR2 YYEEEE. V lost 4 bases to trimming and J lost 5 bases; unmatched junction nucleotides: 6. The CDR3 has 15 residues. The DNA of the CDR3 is TGTGCCAGCAGCGCCGGGACAGGGGGTCGAGATACGCAGTATTTT. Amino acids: CASSAGTGGRDTQYF.

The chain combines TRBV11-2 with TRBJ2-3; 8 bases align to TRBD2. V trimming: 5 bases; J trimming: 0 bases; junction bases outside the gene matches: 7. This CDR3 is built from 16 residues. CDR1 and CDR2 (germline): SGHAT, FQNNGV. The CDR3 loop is CASSPSGGYSTDTQYF. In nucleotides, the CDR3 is TGTGCCAGCAGCCCCTCGGGGGGGTACAGCACAGATACGCAGTATTTT. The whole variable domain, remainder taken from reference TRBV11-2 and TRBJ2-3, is EAGVAQSPRYKIIEKRQSVAFWCNPISGHATLYWYQQILGQGPKLLIQFQNNGVVDDSQLPKDRFSAERLKGVDSTLKIQPAKLEDSAVYLCASSPSGGYSTDTQYFGPGTRLTVL.

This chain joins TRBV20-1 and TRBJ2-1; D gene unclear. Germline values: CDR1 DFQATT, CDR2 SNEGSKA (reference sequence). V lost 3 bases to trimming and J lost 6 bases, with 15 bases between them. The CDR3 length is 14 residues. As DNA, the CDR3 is TGCAGTGCTAGTAAGATCAACCTCGGCAATGAGCAGTTCTTC. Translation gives CSASKINLGNEQFF.

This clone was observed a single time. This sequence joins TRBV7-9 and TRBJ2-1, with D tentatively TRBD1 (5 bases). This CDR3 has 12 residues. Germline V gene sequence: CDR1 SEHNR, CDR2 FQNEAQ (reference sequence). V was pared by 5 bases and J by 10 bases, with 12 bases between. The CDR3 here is CASSPTGSEQFF. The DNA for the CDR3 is TGTGCCAGCAGCCCTACAGGATCCGAGCAGTTCTTC.

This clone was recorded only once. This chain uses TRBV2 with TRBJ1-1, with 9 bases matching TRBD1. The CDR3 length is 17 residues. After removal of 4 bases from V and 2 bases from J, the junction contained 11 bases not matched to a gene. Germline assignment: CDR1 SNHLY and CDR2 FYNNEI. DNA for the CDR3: TGTGCCAGCAGTGCGCTACGGGACAGGGCGGTAAACACTGAAGCTTTCTTT. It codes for CASSALRDRAVNTEAFF.

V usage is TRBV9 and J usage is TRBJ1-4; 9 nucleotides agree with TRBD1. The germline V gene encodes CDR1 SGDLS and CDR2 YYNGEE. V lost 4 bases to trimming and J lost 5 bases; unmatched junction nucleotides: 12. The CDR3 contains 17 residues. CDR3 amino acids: CASSPRWGQGTNEKLFF. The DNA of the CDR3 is TGTGCCAGCAGCCCTCGTTGGGGACAGGGAACAAATGAAAAACTGTTTTTT.

CDR3 sequence (DNA): TGCAGCGTTGAAGCCGACAGGACGTACGAGCAGTACTTC. It codes for CSVEADRTYEQYF. The chain uses TRBV29-1 and TRBJ2-7; the D gene is possibly TRBD1 (6 bases). V was clipped by 1 base and J by 4 bases, with 11 bases between them. Looked up from germline, CDR1 is SQVTM and CDR2 is ANQGSEA. The CDR3 covers 13 residues.

In DNA, the CDR3 is TGCGCCAGCAGCCCGGTAGCGTTCTATGGCTACACCTTC. This codes for CASSPVAFYGYTF. The rearrangement links TRBV5-1 to TRBJ1-2, with no clear D. CDR3 length: 13 residues. Trimming pared 4 bases from V and 4 bases from J, leaving 11 bases between. Looked up from germline, CDR1 is SGHRS and CDR2 is YFSETQ.

The CDR3 coding sequence is TGTGCCTGGAGTTCCGACTTCTCTGGGGCCAACGTCCTGACTTTC. Translating gives CAWSSDFSGANVLTF. The chain combines TRBV30 with TRBJ2-6; D remains unclear. V lost 2 bases to trimming and J lost 0 bases, with 8 bases between them. Per the germline V gene, CDR1 is GTSNPN and CDR2 is SVGIG (reference sequence). The CDR3 loop spans 15 amino acids.

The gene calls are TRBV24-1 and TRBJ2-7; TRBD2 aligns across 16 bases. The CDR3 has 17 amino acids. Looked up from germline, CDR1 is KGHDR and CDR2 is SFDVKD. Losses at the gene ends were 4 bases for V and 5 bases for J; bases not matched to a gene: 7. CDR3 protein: CATSEGGTSGRVHEQYF. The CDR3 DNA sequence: TGTGCCACCAGTGAGGGGGGGACTAGCGGGAGGGTCCACGAGCAGTACTTC.

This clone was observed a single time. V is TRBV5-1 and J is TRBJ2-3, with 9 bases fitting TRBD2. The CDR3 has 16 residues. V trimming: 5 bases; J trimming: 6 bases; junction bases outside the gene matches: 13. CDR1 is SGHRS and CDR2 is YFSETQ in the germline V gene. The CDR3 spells CASRLPPGLASDTQYF. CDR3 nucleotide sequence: TGCGCCAGCAGATTACCACCGGGACTAGCTTCGGATACGCAGTATTTT.

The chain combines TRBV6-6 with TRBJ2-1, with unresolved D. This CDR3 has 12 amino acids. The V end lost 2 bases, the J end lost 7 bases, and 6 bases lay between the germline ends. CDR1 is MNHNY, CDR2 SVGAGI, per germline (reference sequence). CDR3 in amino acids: CASSYGENEQFF. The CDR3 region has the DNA TGTGCCAGCAGTTACGGTGAGAATGAGCAGTTCTTC.

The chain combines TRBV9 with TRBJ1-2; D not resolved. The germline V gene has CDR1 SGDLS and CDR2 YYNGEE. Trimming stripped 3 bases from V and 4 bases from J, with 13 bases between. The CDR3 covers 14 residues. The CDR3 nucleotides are TGTGCCAGCAGCGCCTCGCCATCAGGCTATGGCTACACCTTC. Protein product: CASSASPSGYGYTF.

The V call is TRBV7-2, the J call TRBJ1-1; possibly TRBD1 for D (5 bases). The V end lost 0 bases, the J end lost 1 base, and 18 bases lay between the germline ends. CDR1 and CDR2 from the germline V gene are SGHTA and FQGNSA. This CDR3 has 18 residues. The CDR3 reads CASSLAQIRGAGNTEAFF. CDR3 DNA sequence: TGTGCCAGCAGCTTAGCGCAGATAAGGGGCGCAGGGAACACTGAAGCTTTCTTT.

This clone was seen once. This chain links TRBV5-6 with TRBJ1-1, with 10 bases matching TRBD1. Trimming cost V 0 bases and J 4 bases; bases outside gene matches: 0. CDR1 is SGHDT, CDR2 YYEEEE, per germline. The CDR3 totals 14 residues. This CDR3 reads CASSLGTGGTEAFF. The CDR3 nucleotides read TGTGCCAGCAGCTTGGGGACAGGGGGCACTGAAGCTTTCTTT.